The 29 T cell receptor beta chains below come from one sample, sequenced in a study of blood T cell repertoires in COVID-19. Repertoires were generated with immunoSEQ multiplex PCR, while TCRdb's copy carries only in-frame clones and drops some. Seen here are roughly 260,000 clones, approximately 85% observed once, and the top ten hold 4.7%. The sample was peripheral blood. These receptors all stem from a woman in her seventies with acute or convalescent COVID-19.

A few counts support this clone. The gene calls are TRBV5-4 and TRBJ2-1; tentative D call: TRBD2 (6 bases). CDR1 and CDR2 (germline): SGHNT, YYREEE (reference sequence). Trimming shortened V by 4 bases and J by 10 bases, and 12 bases separated the two germline ends. This CDR3 is built from 12 residues. In DNA form, the CDR3 reads TGTGCCAGCAGCGACAGACTAGGGGAGCAGTTCTTC. This translates into CASSDRLGEQFF.

J is TRBJ1-2 and V is TRBV19, with 7 bases lining up with TRBD1. With 5 bases clipped from V and 4 bases from J, the junction kept 10 bases outside the gene matches. The V gene's germline CDR1 is LNHDA and CDR2 SQIVND (reference sequence). The CDR3 sequence is 15 residues long. The CDR3, as DNA: TGTGCCAGTAGTTCTACAACAGGGGATTCCTATGGCTACACCTTC. Translation: CASSSTTGDSYGYTF.

This chain uses TRBV3-1 (or the pseudogene TRBV3-2) with TRBJ2-5, with TRBD2 identical over 8 bases. The CDR3 runs 15 residues. J gave up 1 base and V 2 bases, and 3 bases lay outside the gene matches. From germline, CDR1 is LGHDT and CDR2 YNNKEL (reference sequence). The DNA for the CDR3 is TGTGCCAGCAGCCAAAGCGGGGGCGTCCAAGAGACCCAGTACTTC. It is translated as CASSQSGGVQETQYF.

This clone was seen only once. The genes are TRBV27 and TRBJ2-3; D is perhaps TRBD1 (5 bases). With 4 bases removed from V and 0 bases from J, the gap between germline ends came to 14 bases. CDR3 length: 16 amino acids. The germline V gene encodes CDR1 MNHEY and CDR2 SMNVEV (reference sequence). The CDR3 here is CASSSPAGFSTDTQYF. CDR3 bases: TGTGCCAGCAGTTCCCCAGCAGGGTTCAGCACAGATACGCAGTATTTT.

Only a few counts were recorded for this clone. The chain is built from TRBV5-4 and TRBJ1-5; D unresolved. The CDR3 sequence is 14 residues long. The V and J ends lost 4 bases and 0 bases respectively, with 8 bases between them. Germline V gene sequence: CDR1 SGHNT, CDR2 YYREEE (reference sequence). The CDR3 DNA reads as TGTGCCAGCAGCCTATCTTATAGCAATCAGCCCCAGCATTTT. Translated, it gives CASSLSYSNQPQHF.

J is TRBJ2-2 and V is TRBV15, with no clear D. Germline V gene data show CDR1 as LNHNV and CDR2 as YYDKDF (reference sequence). The V and J ends lost 1 base and 5 bases respectively, with 11 bases between them. CDR3 size: 15 residues. In DNA, the CDR3 is TGTGCCACCAGCAGAGTCGCAGGAAGTACCGGGGAGCTGTTTTTT. Residues: CATSRVAGSTGELFF.

V is TRBV28 and J is TRBJ1-1; 7 nucleotides match TRBD1. The V gene's germline CDR1 is MDHEN and CDR2 SYDVKM. The CDR3 length is 13 residues. V lost 6 bases and J lost 3; bases outside the gene matches: 4. This CDR3 is CASRGDRDTEAFF. CDR3 sequence (DNA): TGTGCCAGCAGGGGCGACAGGGACACTGAAGCTTTCTTT.

The V and J genes are TRBV5-1 and TRBJ1-1; 9 positions match TRBD1. Germline V gene data show CDR1 as SGHRS and CDR2 as YFSETQ. The CDR3 has 16 amino acids. V lost 3 bases to trimming and J lost 10 bases; unmatched junction nucleotides: 16. CDR3 sequence (DNA): TGCGCCAGCAGCTCTAACCGGGACAGGGTCCACCCTGGAGCTTTCTTT. Protein product: CASSSNRDRVHPGAFF.

V and J are TRBV27 and TRBJ1-4, with 9 bases aligning to TRBD1. J gave up 3 bases and V 6 bases, and 5 bases lay outside the gene matches. The CDR3 covers 15 residues. CDR1 is MNHEY, CDR2 SMNVEV, per germline (reference sequence). CDR3 sequence: CASRGTGMANEKLFF. The DNA for the CDR3 is TGTGCCAGCAGGGGGACAGGGATGGCTAATGAAAAACTGTTTTTT.

This clone was seen ten or more times. The V and J genes are TRBV5-4 and TRBJ2-3, with D uncertain. The germline gives CDR1 SGHNT, CDR2 YYREEE (reference sequence). The V end lost 0 bases, the J end lost 4 bases, and 3 bases lay between the germline ends. The CDR3 contains 12 residues. The CDR3 DNA is TGTGCCAGCAGCTTGGTCGCAGATACGCAGTATTTT. Translating it yields CASSLVADTQYF.

The chain carries TRBV5-1 and TRBJ1-2, with 10 bases aligning to TRBD1. The V and J ends lost 4 bases and 3 bases, in that order; junction bases with no gene match: 3. This CDR3 is 14 amino acids long. CDR1 is SGHRS, CDR2 YFSETQ, per germline. CDR3 DNA sequence: TGCGCCAGCAGCCCGGGACAGGGGCACTATGGCTACACCTTC. Translation: CASSPGQGHYGYTF. The full variable domain, with the rest looked up from reference TRBV5-1 and TRBJ1-2, is KAGVTQTPRYLIKTRGQQVTLSCSPISGHRSVSWYQQTPGQGLQFLFEYFSETQRNKGNFPGRFSGRQFSNSRSEMNVSTLELGDSALYLCASSPGQGHYGYTFGSGTRLTVV.

The chain couples TRBV18 to TRBJ2-5; 9 positions agree with TRBD2. Trimming cost V 4 bases and J 0 bases; bases outside gene matches: 3. There are 15 residues in the CDR3. CDR1 and CDR2 from the germline V gene are KGHSH and LQKENI. The CDR3 sequence: CASSQAGGNQETQYF. DNA of the CDR3: TGTGCCAGCTCACAAGCGGGGGGAAACCAAGAGACCCAGTACTTC.

J is TRBJ1-5 and V is TRBV4-2; D might be TRBD1 (6 bases). Trimming pared 3 bases from V and 2 bases from J, leaving 14 bases between. In germline, CDR1 is LGHNA, CDR2 YNFKEQ. CDR3 length equals 16 residues. The CDR3 sequence is CASSQTGKIGNQPQHF. The DNA of the CDR3 is TGTGCCAGCAGCCAGACAGGCAAAATCGGCAATCAGCCCCAGCATTTT.

This clone was observed a single time. The chain is built from TRBV7-9 and TRBJ2-7; possible D gene TRBD2, 5 bases. Germline CDR1 and CDR2: SEHNR and FQNEAQ (reference sequence). Trimming pared 7 bases from V and 5 bases from J, leaving 21 bases between. The CDR3 is made up of 15 amino acids. The CDR3 sequence is CASTLSVGFLHEQYF. CDR3 nucleotide sequence: TGTGCCAGCACCCTTAGCGTGGGATTTCTGCACGAGCAGTACTTC.

The CDR3 sequence: CASSLRGVNTDTQYF. The CDR3 DNA sequence: TGTGCCAGCAGCTTACGCGGGGTAAACACAGATACGCAGTATTTT. The chain joins TRBV7-9 to TRBJ2-3, with D maybe TRBD2 (6 bases). Trimming pared 2 bases from V and 2 bases from J, leaving 11 bases between. CDR3 length equals 15 residues. Germline V gene lookup returns CDR1 SEHNR and CDR2 FQNEAQ (reference sequence).

The V and J genes are TRBV28 and TRBJ2-7, with D uncertain. The CDR3 extends over 12 amino acids. In germline, CDR1 is MDHEN, CDR2 SYDVKM. Trimming left V 5 bases short and J 6 bases short, with 11 bases between. CDR3 DNA: TGTGCCAGCAGTCCCCTACTCCGCGAGCAGTACTTC. It is translated as CASSPLLREQYF.

This chain links TRBV28 with TRBJ2-5; tentatively, D is TRBD1 (6 bases). Germline V gives CDR1 MDHEN, CDR2 SYDVKM. Trimming took off 2 bases at V and 4 bases at J, with 14 bases between the two ends. The CDR3 contains 15 residues. The CDR3 sequence: CASSLIQGRGETQYF. The CDR3 nucleotides read TGTGCCAGCAGTTTAATACAGGGAAGGGGAGAGACCCAGTACTTC.

This rearrangement joins TRBV6-5 to TRBJ1-3; 10 nucleotides agree with TRBD1. This CDR3 has 13 amino acids. The germline V gene has CDR1 MNHEY and CDR2 SVGAGI. Trimming removed 6 bases from V and 9 bases from J; junction bases left unmatched: 5. In DNA form, the CDR3 reads TGTGCCAGCAGGGGACAGGGGAGTCCCACCATATATTTT. Protein sequence: CASRGQGSPTIYF.

This clone was found once. The gene calls are TRBV4-2 and TRBJ1-5; no clear D. Looked up from germline, CDR1 is LGHNA and CDR2 is YNFKEQ. There are 14 residues in the CDR3. Deletions cut 1 base from V and 7 bases from J, with 11 bases between. CDR3 in amino acids: CASSQGYPGQPQHF. CDR3 sequence (DNA): TGTGCCAGCAGCCAAGGATATCCGGGACAGCCCCAGCATTTT.

The gene calls are TRBV2 and TRBJ1-1, with a weak D call TRBD1 (5 bases). This CDR3 has 12 amino acids. CDR1 and CDR2 from the germline V gene are SNHLY and FYNNEI. Trimming left V 6 bases short and J 8 bases short, with 13 bases between. As DNA, the CDR3 is TGTGCCAGCAGCGCCAGGGTGGTAGAAGCTTTCTTT. Its protein is CASSARVVEAFF.

This clone was seen only a few times. The DNA of the CDR3 is TGTGCCAGTAGTATAGGGACAGGGGTACCCTCCTACAATGAGCAGTTCTTC. It is translated as CASSIGTGVPSYNEQFF. This chain links TRBV19 with TRBJ2-1; TRBD1 agrees at 9 bases. The V and J ends lost 1 base and 0 bases, in that order; junction bases with no gene match: 4. There are 17 residues in the CDR3. In germline, CDR1 is LNHDA, CDR2 SQIVND (reference sequence).

As DNA, the CDR3 is TGTGCCAGCAGTCCACTAGCGGGGGGATCTTTAAACCTCTACGAGCAGTACTTC. It codes for CASSPLAGGSLNLYEQYF. V is TRBV5-6 and J is TRBJ2-7; 12 bases agree with TRBD2. V lost 5 bases to trimming and J lost 3 bases; unmatched junction nucleotides: 15. This CDR3 spans 18 amino acids. The V gene's germline CDR1 is SGHDT and CDR2 YYEEEE.

This chain connects TRBV2 to TRBJ1-5; 9 nucleotides line up with TRBD1. Germline trimming cut 7 bases from V and 1 base from J; bases unmatched to any gene: 5. Germline assignment: CDR1 SNHLY and CDR2 FYNNEI. The CDR3 totals 15 residues. The CDR3 DNA follows: TGTGCCAGCACCGGACAGGGGCTGAGCAATCAGCCCCAGCATTTT. Amino acids: CASTGQGLSNQPQHF.

The chain's CDR3 is CASSMTGTNTEAFF. The CDR3, as DNA: TGTGCCAGTAGTATGACAGGGACGAACACTGAAGCTTTCTTT. The V gene is TRBV19, the J gene TRBJ1-1; 7 bases match TRBD1. V lost 3 bases, J lost 1 base, and 2 bases stayed unmatched. The germline V gene encodes CDR1 LNHDA and CDR2 SQIVND (reference sequence). The CDR3 has 14 amino acids.

This clone has only a few counts. V gene TRBV5-1 combines with J gene TRBJ1-4; the match to TRBD1 covers 9 bases. The junction had 4 bases not matched to a gene; V was cut back by 2 bases and J by 8 bases. Germline V gene data show CDR1 as SGHRS and CDR2 as YFSETQ. The CDR3 loop spans 14 amino acids. This chain's CDR3 is CASSFRDRVEKLFF. The CDR3 DNA sequence: TGCGCCAGCAGCTTCCGGGACAGGGTCGAAAAACTGTTTTTT.

The sample holds one count of this clone. The chain joins TRBV3-1 (or the pseudogene TRBV3-2) to TRBJ2-3; 8 bases map to TRBD2. The CDR3 has 16 residues. CDR1 and CDR2 (germline): LGHDT, YNNKEL (reference sequence). Trimming at V came to 4 bases and at J to 2 bases, leaving 8 bases not matched to a gene. The CDR3 here is CASSPRGGHSTDTQYF. CDR3 nucleotides: TGTGCCAGCAGCCCCCGCGGGGGGCATTCCACAGATACGCAGTATTTT.

In its sample, this clone was seen a few times. The chain couples TRBV19 to TRBJ1-1, with a tentative D call TRBD1 (6 bases). From germline, CDR1 is LNHDA and CDR2 SQIVND (reference sequence). With 6 bases removed from V and 10 bases from J, the gap between germline ends came to 24 bases. The CDR3 is 15 amino acids. CDR3 sequence: CASSSPTGTSVGAFF. CDR3 coding DNA: TGTGCCAGTAGCTCCCCAACCGGGACATCGGTAGGAGCTTTCTTT. Looking up the rest from reference TRBV19 and TRBJ1-1 gives the full variable domain: DGGITQSPKYLFRKEGQNVTLSCEQNLNHDAMYWYRQDPGQGLRLIYYSQIVNDFQKGDIAEGYSVSREKKESFPLTVTSAQKNPTAFYLCASSSPTGTSVGAFFGQGTRLTVV.

This clone occurred once. V usage is TRBV18 and J usage is TRBJ2-1; perhaps TRBD1 as D (5 bases). Per germline, CDR1 KGHSH and CDR2 LQKENI. This CDR3 region has 12 residues. Trimming removed 5 bases from V and 10 bases from J, with 12 bases in between. CDR3 DNA: TGTGCCAGCTCAGACAGCGAGTTCGAGCAGTTCTTC. Amino acids: CASSDSEFEQFF.

The V call is TRBV7-9, the J call TRBJ2-3, with D possibly being TRBD1 (5 bases). Trimming pared 1 base from V and 4 bases from J, leaving 12 bases between. Germline-derived CDR1 and CDR2 are SEHNR and FQNEAQ (reference sequence). The length of the CDR3 is 15 residues. CDR3: CASSLVSGSADTQYF. CDR3 coding DNA: TGTGCCAGCAGCTTAGTCTCAGGGTCGGCAGATACGCAGTATTTT.